The entry below describes one T cell receptor (beta chain). As handled by the study authors: Counts of nucleated cells, estimated from reference gene primer amplification, were obtained. TCRdb's table, derived via immunoSEQ multiplex PCR, lists solely in-frame clones and lacks some. V and J calls and clone size come straight from that table; D and trimming were deduced from the DNA. The top ten clones hold approximately 10% of a sample with nearly 90,000 clones, approximately 88% of them seen once. The V and J ends lost 5 bases and 2 bases respectively, with 18 bases between them. This CDR3 has 16 residues. CDR1 is SGHAT and CDR2 is FQNNGV in the germline V gene. These data come from a study of blood T cell repertoires in COVID-19. Study overall: From T cells, B-cell-depleted T cells, or PBMCs came the material, which was cDNA or gDNA.

The rearrangement uses TRBV11-2 and TRBJ2-5, with a tentative D call TRBD2 (7 bases). Sequenced sample: peripheral blood. This TCR came from a man of 80 years or more with acute or convalescent COVID-19. The CDR3 DNA sequence: TGTGCCAGCAGCGAAAGGGGGGGGAGGGTACAAGAGACCCAGTACTTC. As protein: CASSERGGRVQETQYF.